This is a list of T cell receptor beta chains from one sample in a study. MiXCR, applied by TCRdb to the RT-PCR reads, yields one record per CDR3 protein. Of hundreds of thousands of distinct CDR3 sequences listed, 12% to 15% are singletons. The sample was memory CD4+ T cells from blood. These receptors were obtained from a female donor in good health, serving as a healthy control. CDR3s include the opening cysteine and the closing phenylalanine or tryptophan. A D gene is named only where the DNA matches it firmly. Part of the rows lack a size; the others show once, few, many or a class for expanded clones.

clone_size d_call j_call v_call cdr3_nt cdr3_aa
- - TRBJ2-2 TRBV7-3 TGTGCCAGCAGCTTAGATGTGAGGAACACCGGGGAGCTGTTTTTT CASSLDVRNTGELFF
- TRBD2 TRBJ2-3 TRBV20-1 TGCAGTGCCCAACCTACTAGCGGGGCTAGCACAGATACGCAGTATTTT CSAQPTSGASTDTQYF
many - TRBJ2-7 TRBV28 TGTGCCAGCATCGACGCCCGCTCCTACGAGCAGTACTTC CASIDARSYEQYF
many TRBD1 TRBJ1-2 TRBV28 TGTGCCATCGGGGACAGGGGCAACTATGGCTACACCTTC CAIGDRGNYGYTF
- TRBD1 TRBJ1-1 TRBV20-1 TGCAGTGCTATTCGACAGGGTCGTACTGAAGCTTTCTTT CSAIRQGRTEAFF
- - TRBJ2-1 TRBV2 TGTGCCAGCAGGATGGCGGGACCGTCTAATGAGCAGTTCTTC CASRMAGPSNEQFF
many - TRBJ2-1 TRBV10-3 TGTGCCATCAGTGAGTCAACCGGGGTCCTCAATGAGCAGTTCTTC CAISESTGVLNEQFF
- TRBD1 TRBJ2-2 TRBV29-1 TGCAGCGTTAGTCAGGGGGCGGACACCGGGGAGCTGTTTTTT CSVSQGADTGELFF
- - TRBJ1-6 TRBV7-3 TGTGCCAGCAGCTTATCTACGGGGGTTAATTCACCCCTCCACTTT CASSLSTGVNSPLHF
- TRBD1 TRBJ2-7 TRBV20-1 TGCAGTGCCCGGGACAGGAGGGGTAGCGAGCAGTACTTC CSARDRRGSEQYF
many TRBD2 TRBJ2-3 TRBV4-3 TGCGCCAGCAGCCAGCGGGAGCTTCCAGATACGCAGTATTTT CASSQRELPDTQYF
many - TRBJ2-3 TRBV4-2 TGTGCCAGCAGCCAAGATCCCGGGCAGACAAAAAAGGGGCAGTATTTT CASSQDPGQTKKGQYF
many TRBD1 TRBJ2-5 TRBV20-1 TGCAGTGCTTCTGGGACAGATCAAGAGACCCAGTACTTC CSASGTDQETQYF
many - TRBJ2-3 TRBV6-5 TGTGCCAGCAGGGAGCCGGGCAGCACAGATACGCAGTATTTT CASREPGSTDTQYF
- - TRBJ2-1 TRBV20-1 TGCAGTGCCCTTACCGGGACCGGCGCTAGGGAGCAGTTCTTC CSALTGTGAREQFF
many - TRBJ1-4 TRBV6-5 TGTGCCAGCAGTTACTCCGGGAGGGATGAAAAACTGTTTTTT CASSYSGRDEKLFF
- - TRBJ1-6 TRBV27 TGTGCCAGCAGGGACCCGGAGGGTAATTCACCCCTCCACTTT CASRDPEGNSPLHF
few - TRBJ1-6 TRBV6-5 TGTGCCAGCAGTTACTACCCCCCCGGGACGGGAAGCTCCTATAATTCACCCCTCCACTTT CASSYYPPGTGSSYNSPLHF
few - TRBJ2-7 TRBV5-6 TGTGCCAGCAGCTTGACGGTCGAGCAGTACTTC CASSLTVEQYF
few TRBD2 TRBJ2-5 TRBV11-2 TGTGCCAGCAGCCAACTAGCGTCGCGACCCCAAGAGACCCAGTACTTC CASSQLASRPQETQYF
many TRBD2 TRBJ2-7 TRBV27 TGTGCCAGCAGCTACAGGGCATTAGCGGGAGGGTTCGCCTACGAGCAGTACTTC CASSYRALAGGFAYEQYF
few - TRBJ1-3 TRBV7-2 TGTGCCAGCAGCGTTAGCTATACTGGAAACACCATATATTTT CASSVSYTGNTIYF
few - TRBJ1-2 TRBV27 TGTGCCAGCAGTTTGTCGGGGGAATACTATGGCTACACCTTC CASSLSGEYYGYTF
few TRBD1 TRBJ2-5 TRBV20-1 TGCAGTGCTAGAGACCGGGACAGGGTGTGGGAGACCCAGTACTTC CSARDRDRVWETQYF
- - TRBJ2-3 TRBV24-1 TGTGCCACCAGTGATAAGGTTAGCACAGATACGCAGTATTTT CATSDKVSTDTQYF
few TRBD1 TRBJ1-2 TRBV5-1 TGCGCCACCGGGACAGGGGAAGGCTACACCTTC CATGTGEGYTF
- - TRBJ2-7 TRBV4-2 TGTGCCAGCAGCCAAGATGGGACTTACACCTACGAGCAGTACTTC CASSQDGTYTYEQYF
many - TRBJ2-5 TRBV10-1 TGCGCCAGCAGTGAGTCGGGCGGGCAGGAGACCCAGTACTTC CASSESGGQETQYF
- - TRBJ2-3 TRBV5-1 TGCGCCAGCAGCTTGGAGGACAGAGAGGCAGATACGCAGTATTTT CASSLEDREADTQYF
few - TRBJ1-1 TRBV5-1 TGCGCCAGCAACCTCCAGAACAGGGTCGGTGAAGCTTTCTTT CASNLQNRVGEAFF
many TRBD2 TRBJ2-3 TRBV28 TGTGCCAGCAGTTTACTAGCGGCAGATACGCAGTATTTT CASSLLAADTQYF
many - TRBJ2-5 TRBV7-3 TGTGCCAGCAGCTTAACCCGGGACATACAAGAGACCCAGTACTTC CASSLTRDIQETQYF
few - TRBJ2-1 TRBV7-3 TGTGCCAGCAGCTTAACGTCGGGGGCAGGGTTGAATGAGCAGTTCTTC CASSLTSGAGLNEQFF
few - TRBJ2-5 TRBV7-2 TGTGCCAGCAGCCCCGGGTGGGGGTACCAAGAGACCCAGTACTTC CASSPGWGYQETQYF
- - TRBJ1-4 TRBV18 TGTGCCAGCTCACCTTCCGGGACGTCGAGTGAAAAACTGTTTTTT CASSPSGTSSEKLFF
few TRBD1 TRBJ1-2 TRBV5-4 TGTGCCAGCAGGACCGGGACAGGGGGCGCCGACTATGGCTACACCTTC CASRTGTGGADYGYTF